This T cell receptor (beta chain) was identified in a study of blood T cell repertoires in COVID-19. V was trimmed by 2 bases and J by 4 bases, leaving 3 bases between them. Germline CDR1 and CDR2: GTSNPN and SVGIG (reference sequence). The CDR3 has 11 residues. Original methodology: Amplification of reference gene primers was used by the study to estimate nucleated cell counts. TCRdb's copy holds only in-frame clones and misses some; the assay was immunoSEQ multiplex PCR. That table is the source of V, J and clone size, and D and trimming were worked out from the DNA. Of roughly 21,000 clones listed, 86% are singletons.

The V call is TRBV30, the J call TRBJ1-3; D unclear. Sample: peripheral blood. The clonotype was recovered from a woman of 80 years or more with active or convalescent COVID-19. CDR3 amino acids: CAWSSGNTIYF. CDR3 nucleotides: TGTGCCTGGAGTAGCGGAAACACCATATATTTT.